Shown below are 23 T cell receptor beta chains from a single sample sequenced in a study of blood T cell repertoires in COVID-19. Libraries were prepared by immunoSEQ multiplex PCR; TCRdb keeps only in-frame clonotypes and omits some of them. The data contain 210,000 or so clones, 65% to 90% of them singletons. What was sequenced was PBMCs or T cells enriched from blood (not recorded which). Source of these receptors: a woman aged 45-65 years with acute COVID-19.

The rearrangement joins TRBV2 to TRBJ2-3, with no clear D. Trimming left V 2 bases short and J 2 bases short, with 17 bases between. Germline assignment: CDR1 SNHLY and CDR2 FYNNEI. There are 17 residues in the CDR3. Written as DNA, the CDR3 is TGTGCCAGCAGTGAACTACCAAACGAGCGAGACACAGATACGCAGTATTTT. As protein: CASSELPNERDTDTQYF.

The V gene is TRBV25-1, the J gene TRBJ1-2; 9 nucleotides agree with TRBD1. CDR3 length equals 13 residues. The V gene's germline CDR1 is MGHDK and CDR2 SYGVNS. V lost 4 bases and J lost 8; bases outside the gene matches: 5. CDR3 nucleotide sequence: TGTGCCAGCAGTGTACAGGGGGCGGAAGGCTACACCTTC. Amino acid sequence: CASSVQGAEGYTF.

The J gene is TRBJ1-3, the V gene TRBV7-6; no clear D. The germline V gene encodes CDR1 SGHVS and CDR2 FNYEAQ. Trimming removed 2 bases from V and 4 bases from J, with 9 bases in between. The CDR3 has 14 amino acids. In nucleotides, the CDR3 is TGTGCCAGCAGCTTATCCAGGAACGGAAACACCATATATTTT. Amino acid sequence: CASSLSRNGNTIYF.

This rearrangement joins TRBV24-1 to TRBJ2-3; TRBD2 matches 10 bases. Germline CDR1 KGHDR, CDR2 SFDVKD. Trimming at V came to 4 bases and at J to 1 base, leaving 4 bases not matched to a gene. The CDR3 length is 16 residues. In DNA form, the CDR3 reads TGTGCCACCAGTGACCCTGGGACTAGCGGCACAGATACGCAGTATTTT. This sequence encodes CATSDPGTSGTDTQYF.

The rearrangement uses TRBV6-5 and TRBJ1-1, with 9 bases identical to TRBD1. Per germline, CDR1 MNHEY and CDR2 SVGAGI. The V gene end was trimmed by 8 bases and the J gene end by 5 bases; junction bases not matched to a gene: 12. The CDR3 totals 15 residues. The CDR3 nucleotides are TGTGCCAGCGGCCGCGCGGGACAGGGATTAACTGAAGCTTTCTTT. This codes for CASGRAGQGLTEAFF.

A single count supports this clone. This sequence joins TRBV19 and TRBJ1-3; D unclear. Germline values: CDR1 LNHDA, CDR2 SQIVND (reference sequence). The V and J ends lost 6 bases and 0 bases respectively, with 9 bases between them. The CDR3 runs to 14 residues. CDR3 sequence reads: CASSAGSSGNTIYF. In DNA, the CDR3 is TGTGCCAGTAGCGCGGGGAGCTCTGGAAACACCATATATTTT. Variable domain in full (rest from reference TRBV19 and TRBJ1-3): DGGITQSPKYLFRKEGQNVTLSCEQNLNHDAMYWYRQDPGQGLRLIYYSQIVNDFQKGDIAEGYSVSREKKESFPLTVTSAQKNPTAFYLCASSAGSSGNTIYFGEGSWLTVV.

This chain links TRBV18 with TRBJ2-1; 11 bases fit TRBD1. This CDR3 contains 15 residues. Germline loops: CDR1 KGHSH, CDR2 LQKENI. V lost 4 bases, J lost 7 bases, and 6 bases stayed unmatched. Here the CDR3 reads CASSLGTGGWNEQFF. The CDR3 DNA reads as TGTGCCAGCTCACTAGGGACAGGGGGTTGGAATGAGCAGTTCTTC. Based on the CDR3 plus reference TRBV18 and TRBJ2-1, the full variable domain is NAGVMQNPRHLVRRRGQEARLRCSPMKGHSHVYWYRQLPEEGLKFMVYLQKENIIDESGMPKERFSAEFPKEGPSILRIQQVVRGDSAAYFCASSLGTGGWNEQFFGPGTRLTVL.

This clone was counted between two and nine times. The chain joins TRBV18 to TRBJ1-2, with 7 bases that match TRBD1. The V and J ends lost 5 bases and 4 bases, in that order; junction bases with no gene match: 10. The V gene's germline CDR1 is KGHSH and CDR2 LQKENI. The CDR3 runs to 15 residues. CDR3 sequence reads: CASSSQGKGAYGYTF. As DNA, the CDR3 is TGTGCCAGCTCATCACAGGGGAAGGGGGCCTATGGCTACACCTTC. The whole variable domain, remainder taken from reference TRBV18 and TRBJ1-2, is NAGVMQNPRHLVRRRGQEARLRCSPMKGHSHVYWYRQLPEEGLKFMVYLQKENIIDESGMPKERFSAEFPKEGPSILRIQQVVRGDSAAYFCASSSQGKGAYGYTFGSGTRLTVV.

V usage is TRBV24-1 and J usage is TRBJ2-7; TRBD2 aligns across 7 bases. The CDR3 extends over 14 amino acids. Looked up from germline, CDR1 is KGHDR and CDR2 is SFDVKD. J lost 2 bases, V lost 3 bases, and 3 bases had no gene match. The CDR3 sequence: CATSDPSGAYEQYF. DNA for the CDR3: TGTGCCACCAGTGATCCTAGCGGAGCCTACGAGCAGTACTTC.

This rearrangement joins TRBV27 to TRBJ1-1; no clear D. Germline CDR1 MNHEY, CDR2 SMNVEV (reference sequence). V lost 2 bases to trimming and J lost 7 bases, with 14 bases between them. This CDR3 region has 14 residues. The CDR3 reads CASSLTAEIGEAFF. CDR3 DNA: TGTGCCAGCAGTTTAACAGCCGAGATCGGTGAAGCTTTCTTT.

The chain is built from TRBV19 and TRBJ2-3; 11 bases are a match to TRBD1. The ends lost 6 bases at V and 3 bases at J; junction bases unmatched: 8. This CDR3 contains 16 residues. Germline CDR1 and CDR2: LNHDA and SQIVND (reference sequence). CDR3 protein: CASSIHGTGGTDTQYF. DNA for the CDR3: TGTGCCAGTAGCATACACGGGACAGGGGGAACAGATACGCAGTATTTT.

The chain links TRBV12-5 to TRBJ2-3, with 10 bases aligning to TRBD2. Trimming removed 2 bases from V and 4 bases from J; junction bases left unmatched: 3. CDR1 is LGHNT and CDR2 is FRNRAP in the germline V gene. There are 15 residues in the CDR3. CDR3 region: CASGLSGRGPDTQYF. CDR3 DNA sequence: TGTGCTAGTGGTTTGAGCGGGAGGGGTCCAGATACGCAGTATTTT.

The chain is built from TRBV5-1 and TRBJ2-5, with 7 bases fitting TRBD1. J was trimmed by 2 bases and V by 4 bases; bases with no gene match: 5. The CDR3 length is 14 residues. The germline V gene encodes CDR1 SGHRS and CDR2 YFSETQ. Here the CDR3 reads CASSRRQGQETQYF. The CDR3, as DNA: TGCGCCAGCAGCCGGCGACAGGGTCAAGAGACCCAGTACTTC.

The chain combines TRBV10-3 with TRBJ1-4, with D possibly TRBD1 on 5 matching bases. The V and J ends lost 10 bases and 8 bases respectively, with 17 bases between them. From germline, CDR1 is ENHRY and CDR2 SYGVKD. This CDR3 is built from 13 residues. The CDR3 region is CATHGGGEEKLFF. The CDR3 bases are TGTGCCACCCACGGGGGTGGAGAGGAAAAACTGTTTTTT.

This clone was seen more than once but under ten times. The V and J genes are TRBV12-2 and TRBJ2-7; no check of the table's D call, TRBD2, against the DNA was made. TRBV12-2 is deemed a pseudogene. CDR3 size: 18 residues. DNA for the CDR3: TGTGCAAGTCGCTTAGGGGGATCTAAGCGGGAGGATAAGTACGAGCAGTACTTC. Translation: CASRLGGSKREDKYEQYF.

A note on this clone: This sample also contains other DNA sequences that code for the same CDR3. V is TRBV25-1 and J is TRBJ2-7; D gene ambiguous. The germline CDR1 and CDR2 sequences are MGHDK and SYGVNS. The CDR3 is 11 amino acids. Deletions cut 3 bases from V and 4 bases from J, with 4 bases between. CDR3 nucleotide sequence: TGTGCCAGCAGTGATTTATACGAGCAGTACTTC. It yields the protein CASSDLYEQYF.

The V and J genes are TRBV27 and TRBJ1-2, with D possibly being TRBD1 (6 bases). The germline V and J ends were trimmed by 4 bases and 8 bases, with 14 bases remaining between them. Germline assignment: CDR1 MNHEY and CDR2 SMNVEV (reference sequence). This CDR3 spans 13 amino acids. In DNA, the CDR3 is TGTGCCAGCAGTTCCACAGGGTTGGAGGGCTACACCTTC. Protein: CASSSTGLEGYTF.

J is TRBJ2-7 and V is TRBV19; 9 nucleotides line up with TRBD1. The trim removed 1 base at V and 4 bases at J, leaving 8 bases unmatched. This CDR3 spans 16 amino acids. Germline CDR1 is LNHDA and CDR2 is SQIVND (reference sequence). The CDR3 DNA reads as TGTGCCAGTAGTATAGTGGTCACAGGGGGCCGTTACGAGCAGTACTTC. This translates into CASSIVVTGGRYEQYF.

The V and J genes are TRBV6-5 and TRBJ1-1; D gene unclear. V dropped 4 bases and J dropped 0 bases, with 6 bases sitting between them. CDR3 size: 13 residues. Germline loops: CDR1 MNHEY, CDR2 SVGAGI. The CDR3 loop reads CASSSQVNTEAFF. CDR3 in DNA: TGTGCCAGCAGTTCTCAGGTGAACACTGAAGCTTTCTTT.

This clone was seen only a few times. The rearrangement joins TRBV12-5 to TRBJ1-1; 8 bases agree with TRBD1. The V gene's germline CDR1 is LGHNT and CDR2 FRNRAP. V lost 5 bases to trimming and J lost 4 bases; unmatched junction nucleotides: 12. The CDR3 contains 16 residues. In nucleotides, the CDR3 is TGTGCTAGTGGTGGAAACGACAGGGGAGCTTTCACTGAAGCTTTCTTT. Amino acid sequence: CASGGNDRGAFTEAFF.

This clone has ten or more counts. The V and J genes are TRBV9 and TRBJ2-1, with 7 bases fitting TRBD1. With V trimmed by 2 bases and J by 2 bases, 7 bases remained unmatched. The germline V gene encodes CDR1 SGDLS and CDR2 YYNGEE. The CDR3 is made up of 16 amino acids. The CDR3 bases are TGTGCCAGCAGCGTTGGGGCCCAGGGGGCCTACAATGAGCAGTTCTTC. This codes for CASSVGAQGAYNEQFF.

The V call is TRBV6-5, the J call TRBJ1-1, with 9 bases that match TRBD1. Germline V lookup: CDR1 MNHEY, CDR2 SVGAGI. The V and J ends lost 6 bases and 10 bases, in that order; junction bases with no gene match: 15. This CDR3 is 15 amino acids long. In DNA form, the CDR3 reads TGTGCCAGCAGCACCGGGACAGGGCTCCACCGCGGAGCTTTCTTT. As protein: CASSTGTGLHRGAFF.

This chain joins TRBV5-1 and TRBJ2-5; the D gene is possibly TRBD2 (5 bases). Looked up from germline, CDR1 is SGHRS and CDR2 is YFSETQ. The CDR3 runs to 13 residues. Trimming took 7 bases from V and 2 from J, leaving 12 bases between them. CDR3 in DNA: TGCGCCAGCTTTAAATCGGGACAAGAGACCCAGTACTTC. Translation: CASFKSGQETQYF.